Each of the 18 T cell receptor beta chains below was sequenced from the same sample in a study of shared clonotypes between healthy human individuals. Here immunoSEQ multiplex PCR was the method, and the copy in TCRdb shows in-frame clones only, minus some. This table has more than 500,000 clones, 90% to 96% appearing once. The source material was naive CD4+ T cells sorted from blood. Subset here: CD45RA+ positively selected. The receptors originated from a woman in her twenties or thirties in good health.

V and J are TRBV28 and TRBJ1-1; D is uncertain. CDR1 and CDR2 (germline): MDHEN, SYDVKM. The CDR3 runs to 12 residues. Trimming took 5 bases from V and 2 from J, leaving 6 bases between them. This CDR3 is CASSLINTEAFF. CDR3 DNA sequence: TGTGCCAGCAGTCTGATAAACACTGAAGCTTTCTTT.

This chain uses TRBV9 with TRBJ1-5; perhaps TRBD1 as D (6 bases). The CDR3 has 14 amino acids. The germline CDR1 and CDR2 sequences are SGDLS and YYNGEE. Trimming cost V 4 bases and J 3 bases, with 11 bases left between them. CDR3 DNA sequence: TGTGCCAGCAGCCTGACAGGAACCAATCAGCCCCAGCATTTT. Its translation: CASSLTGTNQPQHF.

The V call is TRBV10-1, the J call TRBJ2-7; D is unclear. Trimming took 5 bases from V and 4 from J, leaving 21 bases between them. The CDR3 is 16 residues long. CDR1 is WNHNN and CDR2 is SYGVQD in the germline V gene (reference sequence). The CDR3 DNA reads as TGCGCCAGCAGTCCCGTATTACCTCTTTACTATTACGAGCAGTACTTC. This codes for CASSPVLPLYYYEQYF.

This chain joins TRBV18 and TRBJ2-2, with TRBD1 identical over 8 bases. Germline V lookup: CDR1 KGHSH, CDR2 LQKENI. V lost 4 bases and J lost 4; bases outside the gene matches: 2. This CDR3 is built from 14 residues. CDR3 in DNA: TGTGCCAGCTCACGGACAGGGCCCACCGGGGAGCTGTTTTTT. Protein sequence: CASSRTGPTGELFF.

The chain links TRBV9 to TRBJ1-2, with D unresolved. This CDR3 comprises 14 residues. Trimming removed 0 bases from V and 8 bases from J, with 14 bases in between. Germline V gene sequence: CDR1 SGDLS, CDR2 YYNGEE. CDR3 coding DNA: TGTGCCAGCAGCGTAGACGGCGGCCGAGGGGGCTACACCTTC. This translates into CASSVDGGRGGYTF.

The chain uses TRBV18 and TRBJ1-5; D is undetermined. Germline values: CDR1 KGHSH, CDR2 LQKENI. The CDR3 spans 13 residues. Trimming took off 2 bases at V and 7 bases at J, with 9 bases between the two ends. CDR3 nucleotides: TGTGCCAGCTCACCATCCGGCGACCAGCCCCAGCATTTT. It translates to CASSPSGDQPQHF.

The chain recombines TRBV12-5 with TRBJ1-4; 8 nucleotides match TRBD1. The CDR3 runs to 15 residues. V shed 2 bases and J 3 bases; nucleotides not matched to a gene: 2. Germline V lookup: CDR1 LGHNT, CDR2 FRNRAP. The CDR3 region has the DNA TGTGCTAGTGGTTTGACACAGGGGGCTAATGAAAAACTGTTTTTT. It encodes CASGLTQGANEKLFF.

The gene calls are TRBV7-9 and TRBJ2-1; D unresolved. Per the germline V gene, CDR1 is SEHNR and CDR2 is FQNEAQ (reference sequence). V dropped 1 base and J dropped 5 bases, with 6 bases sitting between them. The CDR3 length is 13 residues. CDR3: CASSLVPHNEQFF. CDR3 coding DNA: TGTGCCAGCAGCTTAGTCCCCCACAATGAGCAGTTCTTC. The whole variable domain, filled in from reference TRBV7-9 and TRBJ2-1, reads DTGVSQNPRHKITKRGQNVTFRCDPISEHNRLYWYRQTLGQGPEFLTYFQNEAQLEKSRLLSDRFSAERPKGSFSTLEIQRTEQGDSAMYLCASSLVPHNEQFFGPGTRLTVL.

The sample holds one count of this clone. The CDR3 is CASSFRPFSAEAFF. CDR3 in DNA: TGTGCCAGCAGTTTCCGCCCATTCTCAGCTGAAGCTTTCTTT. The rearrangement links TRBV28 to TRBJ1-1; no reliable D call. The CDR3 totals 14 residues. The V end was cut by 3 bases, the J end by 6 bases, with 14 bases between. Germline loops: CDR1 MDHEN, CDR2 SYDVKM.

The chain links TRBV11-3 to TRBJ1-1; a weak D match, TRBD1 (5 bases). The CDR3 extends over 13 amino acids. Germline CDR1 SGHNT, CDR2 YENEEA. Trimming took off 2 bases at V and 4 bases at J, with 8 bases between the two ends. The CDR3 protein is CASSLQGSTEAFF. The CDR3 region has the DNA TGTGCCAGCAGCTTACAGGGAAGCACTGAAGCTTTCTTT.

The V gene is TRBV7-9, the J gene TRBJ2-1; TRBD1 or TRBD2 may be the D gene (6 bases each). V lost 5 bases and J lost 3, with 20 bases in between. This CDR3 has 17 amino acids. CDR1 and CDR2 from the germline V gene are SEHNR and FQNEAQ (reference sequence). Written as DNA, the CDR3 is TGTGCCAGCAGCCTCAAATCGGGGGACATAGTCTACAATGAGCAGTTCTTC. Its protein is CASSLKSGDIVYNEQFF.

The V call is TRBV25-1, the J call TRBJ1-2, with D maybe TRBD1 (6 bases). V lost 7 bases, J lost 7 bases, and 13 bases lay in between. The germline V gene encodes CDR1 MGHDK and CDR2 SYGVNS. CDR3 length equals 12 residues. CDR3 bases: TGTGCCAGCAATGCGGGGGCGGCTGGCTACACCTTC. This translates into CASNAGAAGYTF.

The gene calls are TRBV5-1 and TRBJ2-2; 9 nucleotides agree with TRBD1. Germline values: CDR1 SGHRS, CDR2 YFSETQ. V was clipped by 4 bases and J by 7 bases; unmatched bases: 11. The CDR3 loop spans 16 amino acids. The CDR3 nucleotides read TGCGCCAGCAGCCAAGGATCCGGGACAGGGTACGGGGAGCTGTTTTTT. It specifies CASSQGSGTGYGELFF.

This chain uses TRBV30 with TRBJ1-6; D gene uncertain. Per germline, CDR1 GTSNPN and CDR2 SVGIG (reference sequence). V lost 0 bases and J lost 9, with 18 bases in between. The CDR3 has 16 amino acids. CDR3 DNA sequence: TGTGCCTGGAGTGTACGAGGATCTCTCCTGGGTTCACCCCTCCACTTT. Protein product: CAWSVRGSLLGSPLHF. The variable domain in full, with the rest retrieved from reference TRBV30 and TRBJ1-6, is SQTIHQWPATLVQPVGSPLSLECTVEGTSNPNLYWYRQAAGRGLQLLFYSVGIGQISSEVPQNLSASRPQDRQFILSSKKLLLSDSGFYLCAWSVRGSLLGSPLHFGNGTRLTVT.

In this sample, this clone turned up once. This rearrangement joins TRBV7-9 to TRBJ1-1, with a tentative D call TRBD1 (5 bases). Trimming pared 5 bases from V and 5 bases from J, leaving 9 bases between. CDR3 length equals 12 residues. Germline values: CDR1 SEHNR, CDR2 FQNEAQ (reference sequence). CDR3 region: CASSLGRTEAFF. The CDR3 DNA is TGTGCCAGCAGCCTGGGGCGGACTGAAGCTTTCTTT.

This chain uses TRBV7-2 with TRBJ2-3; tentatively, D is TRBD2 (6 bases). The CDR3 sequence is 15 residues long. Deletions cut 4 bases from V and 6 bases from J, with 17 bases between. Germline loops: CDR1 SGHTA, CDR2 FQGNSA. CDR3 bases: TGTGCCAGCAGCTCCAGACTCACGGGGGTGGATACGCAGTATTTT. Translated, it gives CASSSRLTGVDTQYF.

The J gene is TRBJ1-4, the V gene TRBV7-9; D is uncertain. The V end was cut by 2 bases, the J end by 0 bases, with 7 bases between. The CDR3 covers 15 residues. In germline, CDR1 is SEHNR, CDR2 FQNEAQ (reference sequence). CDR3 in amino acids: CASSLRLATNEKLFF. In DNA form, the CDR3 reads TGTGCCAGCAGCTTAAGGCTCGCAACTAATGAAAAACTGTTTTTT.

The V call is TRBV2, the J call TRBJ2-1; 8 bases match TRBD1. Germline lookup yields CDR1 SNHLY and CDR2 FYNNEI. The CDR3 is made up of 14 amino acids. V shed 7 bases, J shed 6 bases, and the junction held 8 bases outside the gene matches. In nucleotides, the CDR3 is TGTGCCAGCAATTACGTACAGGGGGGCAATGAGCAGTTCTTC. Protein: CASNYVQGGNEQFF.